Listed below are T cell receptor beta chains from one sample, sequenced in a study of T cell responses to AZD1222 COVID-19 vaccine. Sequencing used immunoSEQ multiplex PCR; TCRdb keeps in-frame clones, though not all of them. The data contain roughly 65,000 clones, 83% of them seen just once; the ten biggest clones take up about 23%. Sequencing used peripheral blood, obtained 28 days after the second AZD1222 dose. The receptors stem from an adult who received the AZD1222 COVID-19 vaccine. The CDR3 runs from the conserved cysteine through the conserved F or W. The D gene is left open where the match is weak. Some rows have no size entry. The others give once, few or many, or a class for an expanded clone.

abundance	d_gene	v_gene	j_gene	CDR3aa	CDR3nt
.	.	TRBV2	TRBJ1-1	CASQGYSEAFF	TGTGCCAGCCAGGGGTATTCGGAAGCTTTCTTT
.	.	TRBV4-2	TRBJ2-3	CASSQDLDTQYF	TGTGCCAGCAGCCAAGATTTGGATACGCAGTATTTT
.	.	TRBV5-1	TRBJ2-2	CASSLDPTSRNTGELFF	TGCGCCAGCAGCTTGGACCCCACTTCAAGGAACACCGGGGAGCTGTTTTTT
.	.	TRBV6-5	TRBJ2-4	CASQENIQYF	TGTGCCAGCCAAGAAAACATTCAGTACTTC
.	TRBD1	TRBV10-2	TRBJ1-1	CASSGGQGNLAEAFF	TGCGCCAGCAGTGGGGGACAGGGAAATTTGGCTGAAGCTTTCTTT
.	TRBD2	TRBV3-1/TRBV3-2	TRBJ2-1	CASSPSGSYNEQFF	TGTGCCAGCAGCCCTAGCGGCTCCTACAATGAGCAGTTCTTC
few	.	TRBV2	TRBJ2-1	CASSVGGLGNEQFF	TGTGCCAGCAGTGTCGGGGGTTTAGGGAATGAGCAGTTCTTC
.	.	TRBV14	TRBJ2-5	CASSQEFRKWETQYF	TGTGCCAGCAGCCAAGAATTCCGGAAATGGGAGACCCAGTACTTC
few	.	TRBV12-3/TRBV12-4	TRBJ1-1	CASRPGQNTEAFF	TGTGCCAGCAGGCCGGGACAGAACACTGAAGCTTTCTTT
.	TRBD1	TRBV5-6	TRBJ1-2	CASSMTDRVVGGYTF	TGTGCCAGCAGCATGACAGACAGGGTAGTGGGTGGCTACACCTTC
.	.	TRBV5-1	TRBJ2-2	CASSLGDYSLNTGELFF	TGCGCCAGCAGCTTGGGCGACTACTCCCTAAACACCGGGGAGCTGTTTTTT
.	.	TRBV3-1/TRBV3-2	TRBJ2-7	CASSQLQASYEQYF	TGTGCCAGCAGCCAATTACAGGCCTCCTACGAGCAGTACTTC
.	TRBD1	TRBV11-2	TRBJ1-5	CASSSGSGRGGVNQPQHF	TGTGCCAGCAGCTCCGGCTCGGGACGAGGGGGCGTCAATCAGCCCCAGCATTTT
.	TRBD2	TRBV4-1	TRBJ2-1	CASSPKDPGGNYNEQFF	TGCGCCAGCAGCCCTAAAGACCCGGGGGGAAACTACAATGAGCAGTTCTTC
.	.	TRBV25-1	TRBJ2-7	CASSTAYSYEQYF	TGTGCCAGCTCGACGGCGTACTCCTACGAGCAGTACTTC
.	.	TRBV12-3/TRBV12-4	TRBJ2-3	CASSRDTDTQYF	TGTGCCAGCAGCAGGGACACAGATACGCAGTATTTT
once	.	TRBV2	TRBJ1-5	CASSETGYSNQPQHF	TGTGCCAGCAGTGAAACCGGTTACAGCAATCAGCCCCAGCATTTT
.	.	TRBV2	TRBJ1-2	CASREGRQYGYTF	TGTGCCAGCAGGGAGGGGCGACAATATGGCTACACCTTC
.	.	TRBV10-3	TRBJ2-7	CAISVWQGYEQYF	TGTGCCATCAGTGTGTGGCAGGGCTACGAGCAGTACTTC
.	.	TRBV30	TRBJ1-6	CAWSVPDSPLHF	TGTGCCTGGAGTGTCCCCGATTCACCCCTCCACTTT
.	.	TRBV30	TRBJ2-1	CAWGNEQFF	TGTGCCTGGGGGAATGAGCAGTTCTTC
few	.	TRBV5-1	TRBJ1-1	CASSPLGRVNTEAFF	TGCGCCAGCAGCCCGCTTGGACGCGTGAACACTGAAGCTTTCTTT
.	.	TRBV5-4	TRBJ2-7	CASSLANTGLKDEQYF	TGTGCCAGCAGCTTGGCCAATACAGGGCTCAAGGACGAGCAGTACTTC
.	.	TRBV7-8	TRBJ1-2	CASSSRRLTNYGYTF	TGTGCCAGCAGCTCCCGACGCCTAACTAACTATGGCTACACCTTC
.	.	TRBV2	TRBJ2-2	CASKVGIPGELFF	TGTGCCAGCAAAGTAGGGATCCCCGGGGAGCTGTTTTTT
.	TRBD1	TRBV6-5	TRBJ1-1	CASSLRGRNTEAFF	TGTGCCAGCAGCCTCAGGGGGAGGAACACTGAAGCTTTCTTT
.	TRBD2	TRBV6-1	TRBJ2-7	CASSERLAGSYEQYF	TGTGCCAGCAGTGAAAGGCTAGCGGGTTCCTACGAGCAGTACTTC
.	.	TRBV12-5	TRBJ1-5	CASGDSNQPQHF	TGTGCTAGTGGAGACAGTAATCAGCCCCAGCATTTT
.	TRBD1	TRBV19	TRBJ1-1	CASKETGRPTNTEAFF	TGTGCCAGTAAGGAGACAGGGAGACCTACGAACACTGAAGCTTTCTTT
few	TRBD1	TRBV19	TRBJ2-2	CASRTPQGVTGELFF	TGTGCCAGTAGGACGCCCCAGGGGGTCACCGGGGAGCTGTTTTTT
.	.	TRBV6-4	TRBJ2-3	CASSVRAPDTQYF	TGTGCCAGCAGTGTTCGGGCCCCGGATACGCAGTATTTT
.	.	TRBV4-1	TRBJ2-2	CASSPGTGELFF	TGCGCCAGCTCCCCGGGGACCGGGGAGCTGTTTTTT
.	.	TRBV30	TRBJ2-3	CAWGESADTQYF	TGTGCCTGGGGGGAGAGCGCAGATACGCAGTATTTT
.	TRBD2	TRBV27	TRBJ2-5	CASSTLRGSGRSQETQYF	TGTGCCAGCAGTACCCTTCGGGGTAGCGGGAGATCCCAAGAGACCCAGTACTTC
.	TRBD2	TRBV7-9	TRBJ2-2	CASSFQGGMSSGELFF	TGTGCCAGCAGCTTTCAGGGAGGGATGAGCTCCGGGGAGCTGTTTTTT
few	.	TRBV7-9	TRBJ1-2	CASSLGQINYGYTF	TGTGCCAGCAGCTTAGGGCAGATAAACTATGGCTACACCTTC
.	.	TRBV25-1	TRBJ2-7	CASSELTDLAF	TGTGCCAGCAGTGAATTGACGGACCTTGCCTTC
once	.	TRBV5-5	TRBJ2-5	CASSLGTQETQYF	TGTGCCAGCAGCTTGGGGACACAAGAGACCCAGTACTTC
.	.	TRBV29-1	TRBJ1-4	CSVEVTQGKLFF	TGCAGCGTTGAAGTAACACAAGGAAAACTGTTTTTT
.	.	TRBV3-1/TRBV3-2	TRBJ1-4	CASSGEKLFF	TGTGCCAGCTCTGGGGAAAAACTGTTTTTT
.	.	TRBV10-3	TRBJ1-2	CAISPGGSGDYGYTF	TGTGCCATCAGCCCCGGAGGATCGGGGGACTATGGCTACACCTTC
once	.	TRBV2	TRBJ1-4	CASTEGGAKNEKLFF	TGTGCCAGCACCGAAGGGGGGGCTAAGAATGAAAAACTGTTTTTT
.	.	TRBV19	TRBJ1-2	CASTGSAEGGYTF	TGTGCCAGTACTGGTAGTGCCGAGGGAGGCTACACCTTC
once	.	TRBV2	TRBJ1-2	CASSDARGRTYGYTF	TGTGCCAGCAGTGATGCGCGGGGGCGTACCTATGGCTACACCTTC